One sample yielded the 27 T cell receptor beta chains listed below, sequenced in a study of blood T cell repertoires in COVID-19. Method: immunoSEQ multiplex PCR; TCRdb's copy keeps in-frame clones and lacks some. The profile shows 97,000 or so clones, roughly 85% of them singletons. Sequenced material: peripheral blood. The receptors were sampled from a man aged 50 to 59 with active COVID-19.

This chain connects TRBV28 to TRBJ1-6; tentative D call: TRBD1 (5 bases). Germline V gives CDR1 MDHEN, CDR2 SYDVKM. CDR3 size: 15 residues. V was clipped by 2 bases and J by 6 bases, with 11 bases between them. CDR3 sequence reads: CASSLGGLLNSPLHF. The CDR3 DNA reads TGTGCCAGCAGTTTAGGGGGACTCCTTAATTCACCCCTCCACTTT.

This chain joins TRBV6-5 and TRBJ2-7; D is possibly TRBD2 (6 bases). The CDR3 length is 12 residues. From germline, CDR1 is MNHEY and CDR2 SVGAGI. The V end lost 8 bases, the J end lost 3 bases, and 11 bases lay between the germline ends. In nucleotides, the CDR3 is TGTGCCAGCGCGGGACCCCTCTACGAGCAGTACTTC. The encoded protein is CASAGPLYEQYF.

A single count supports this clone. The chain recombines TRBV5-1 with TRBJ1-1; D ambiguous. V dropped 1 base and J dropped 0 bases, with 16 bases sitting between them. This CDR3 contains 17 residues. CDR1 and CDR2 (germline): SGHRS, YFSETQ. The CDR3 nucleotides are TGCGCCAGCAGCTTGCGCACCCGCGCCACCCTGAACACTGAAGCTTTCTTT. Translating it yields CASSLRTRATLNTEAFF.

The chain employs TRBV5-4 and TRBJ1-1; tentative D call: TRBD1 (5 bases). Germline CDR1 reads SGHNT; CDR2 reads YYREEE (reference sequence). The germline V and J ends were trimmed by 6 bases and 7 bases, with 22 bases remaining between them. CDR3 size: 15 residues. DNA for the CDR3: TGTGCCAGCACCCCCCCTCCGGGGGATCCAATTGAAGCTTTCTTT. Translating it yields CASTPPPGDPIEAFF.

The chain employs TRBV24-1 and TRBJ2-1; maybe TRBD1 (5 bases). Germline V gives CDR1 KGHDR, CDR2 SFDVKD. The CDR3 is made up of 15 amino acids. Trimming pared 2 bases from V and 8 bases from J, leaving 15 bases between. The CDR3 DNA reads TGTGCCACCAGTGATTCGGACACGGCCGGCGATGAGCAGTTCTTC. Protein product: CATSDSDTAGDEQFF.

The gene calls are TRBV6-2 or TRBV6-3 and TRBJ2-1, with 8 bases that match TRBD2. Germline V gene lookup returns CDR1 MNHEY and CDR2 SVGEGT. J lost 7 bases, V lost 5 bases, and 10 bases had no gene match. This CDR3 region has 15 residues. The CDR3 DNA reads TGTGCCAGCAGTCAGCGGGGGTTCAGGCAGAATGAGCAGTTCTTC. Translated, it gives CASSQRGFRQNEQFF.

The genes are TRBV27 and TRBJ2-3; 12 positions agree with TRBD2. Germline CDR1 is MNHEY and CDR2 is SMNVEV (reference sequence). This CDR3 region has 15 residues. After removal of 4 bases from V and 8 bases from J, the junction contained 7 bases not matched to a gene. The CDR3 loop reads CASSSPSGGAVTQYF. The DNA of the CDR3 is TGTGCCAGCAGTTCTCCTAGCGGGGGGGCAGTTACGCAGTATTTT.

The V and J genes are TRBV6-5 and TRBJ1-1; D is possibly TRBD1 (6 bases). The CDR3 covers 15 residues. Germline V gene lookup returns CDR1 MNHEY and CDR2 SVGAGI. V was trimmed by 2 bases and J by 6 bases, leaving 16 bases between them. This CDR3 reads CASSYVDRAGAEAFF. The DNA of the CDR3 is TGTGCCAGCAGTTACGTGGACAGAGCCGGCGCTGAAGCTTTCTTT.

The CDR3, as DNA: TGCAGCGGGTTCTTAGCGGGGGCTGAGCAGTTCTTC. Residues: CSGFLAGAEQFF. The chain uses TRBV29-1 and TRBJ2-1; TRBD2 agrees at 9 bases. Germline V lookup: CDR1 SQVTM, CDR2 ANQGSEA. Trimming at V came to 7 bases and at J to 9 bases, leaving 7 bases not matched to a gene. The CDR3 contains 12 residues.

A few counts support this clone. The CDR3 nucleotides read TGTGCCAGTAGTATAGATCCCCCGGGGGTGGGGACAGATACGCAGTATTTT. Amino acid sequence: CASSIDPPGVGTDTQYF. The chain couples TRBV19 to TRBJ2-3; D may be TRBD2 (6 bases). CDR1 is LNHDA and CDR2 is SQIVND in the germline V gene (reference sequence). The CDR3 consists of 17 residues. The V and J ends lost 0 bases and 3 bases respectively, with 16 bases between them.

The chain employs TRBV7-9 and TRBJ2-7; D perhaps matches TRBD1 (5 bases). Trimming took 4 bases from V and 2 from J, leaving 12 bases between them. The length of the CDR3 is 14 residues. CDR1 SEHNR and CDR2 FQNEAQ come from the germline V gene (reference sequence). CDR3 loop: CASSSGQATYEQYF. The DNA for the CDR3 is TGTGCCAGCAGCTCTGGACAAGCGACCTACGAGCAGTACTTC.

CDR3 protein: CASRQGSRETQYF. CDR3 DNA sequence: TGTGCCAGCAGACAGGGAAGTAGGGAGACCCAGTACTTC. This sequence joins TRBV5-4 and TRBJ2-5, with D possibly TRBD1 on 6 matching bases. Germline-derived CDR1 and CDR2 are SGHNT and YYREEE (reference sequence). The CDR3 length is 13 residues. The ends were cut back, 5 bases at V and 5 bases at J, with 13 bases in the middle.

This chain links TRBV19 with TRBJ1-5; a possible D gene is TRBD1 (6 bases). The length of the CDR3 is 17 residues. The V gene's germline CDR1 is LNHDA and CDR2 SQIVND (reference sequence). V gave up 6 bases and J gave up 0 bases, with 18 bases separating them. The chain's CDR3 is CASSVEYRAYSNQPQHF. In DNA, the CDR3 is TGTGCCAGTAGCGTTGAATACAGGGCCTATAGCAATCAGCCCCAGCATTTT.

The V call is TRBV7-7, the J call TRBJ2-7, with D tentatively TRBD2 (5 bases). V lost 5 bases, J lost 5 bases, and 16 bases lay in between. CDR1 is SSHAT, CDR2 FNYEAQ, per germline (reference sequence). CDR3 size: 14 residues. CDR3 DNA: TGTGCCAGCAGCCAGACCACTAGTATCGACGAGCAGTACTTC. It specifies CASSQTTSIDEQYF.

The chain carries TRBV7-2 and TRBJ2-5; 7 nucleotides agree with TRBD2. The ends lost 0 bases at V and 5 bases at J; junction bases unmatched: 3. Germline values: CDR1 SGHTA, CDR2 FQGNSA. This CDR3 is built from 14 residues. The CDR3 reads CASSLAGGWETQYF. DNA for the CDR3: TGTGCCAGCAGCTTAGCGGGGGGGTGGGAGACCCAGTACTTC.

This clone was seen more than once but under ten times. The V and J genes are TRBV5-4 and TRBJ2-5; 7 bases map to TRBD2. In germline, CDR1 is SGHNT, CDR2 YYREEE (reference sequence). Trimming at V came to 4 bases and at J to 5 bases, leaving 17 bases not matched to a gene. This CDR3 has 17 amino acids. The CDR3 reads CASSRRTAGGGVETQYF. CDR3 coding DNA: TGTGCCAGCAGCCGACGGACCGCCGGCGGGGGTGTGGAGACCCAGTACTTC.

Written as DNA, the CDR3 is TGCGCCAGCAGCCAAGGATACCAAGACAGGAACTATGGCTACACCTTC. It codes for CASSQGYQDRNYGYTF. The chain has TRBV4-1 and TRBJ1-2, with a possible D match to TRBD1 (6 bases). V lost 1 base and J lost 2, with 14 bases in between. The CDR3 runs to 16 residues. Germline V gene data show CDR1 as MGHRA and CDR2 as YSYEKL.

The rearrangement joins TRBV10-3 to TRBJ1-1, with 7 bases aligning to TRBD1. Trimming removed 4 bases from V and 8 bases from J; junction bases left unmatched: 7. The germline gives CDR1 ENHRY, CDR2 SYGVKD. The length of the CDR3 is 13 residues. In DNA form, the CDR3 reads TGTGCCATCAGTGTTGAGGGACAGAGCGAAGCTTTCTTT. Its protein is CAISVEGQSEAFF.

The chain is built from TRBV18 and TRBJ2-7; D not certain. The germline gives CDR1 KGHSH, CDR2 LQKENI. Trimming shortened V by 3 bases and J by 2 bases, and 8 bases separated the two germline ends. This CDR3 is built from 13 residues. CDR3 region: CASSPYSAYEQYF. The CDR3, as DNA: TGTGCCAGCTCACCGTATTCAGCCTACGAGCAGTACTTC.

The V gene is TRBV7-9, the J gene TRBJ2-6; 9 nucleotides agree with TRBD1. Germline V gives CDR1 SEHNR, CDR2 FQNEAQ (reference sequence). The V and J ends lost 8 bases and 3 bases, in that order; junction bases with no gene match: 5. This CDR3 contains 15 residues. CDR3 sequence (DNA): TGTGCCAGCGCGGGACAGGGTAGTGGGGCCAACGTCCTGACTTTC. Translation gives CASAGQGSGANVLTF.

CDR3 protein: CASSLQQGVNTEAFF. The CDR3 DNA sequence: TGTGCCAGCTCACTACAACAGGGTGTGAACACTGAAGCTTTCTTT. This sequence joins TRBV18 and TRBJ1-1, with D maybe TRBD1 (6 bases). V lost 4 bases and J lost 0, with 12 bases in between. The V gene's germline CDR1 is KGHSH and CDR2 LQKENI. This CDR3 has 15 residues.

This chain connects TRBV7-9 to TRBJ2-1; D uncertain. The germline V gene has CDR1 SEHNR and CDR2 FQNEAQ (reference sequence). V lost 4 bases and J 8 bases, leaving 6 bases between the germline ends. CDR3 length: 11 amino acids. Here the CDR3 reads CASSYTYEQFF. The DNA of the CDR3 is TGTGCCAGCAGCTATACATATGAGCAGTTCTTC.

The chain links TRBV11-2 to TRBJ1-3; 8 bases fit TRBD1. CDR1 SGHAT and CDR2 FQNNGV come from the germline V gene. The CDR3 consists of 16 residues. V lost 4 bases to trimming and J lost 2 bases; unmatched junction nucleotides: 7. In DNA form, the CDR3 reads TGTGCCAGCAGCTCAAGGACAGGGTCTACTGGAAACACCATATATTTT. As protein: CASSSRTGSTGNTIYF.

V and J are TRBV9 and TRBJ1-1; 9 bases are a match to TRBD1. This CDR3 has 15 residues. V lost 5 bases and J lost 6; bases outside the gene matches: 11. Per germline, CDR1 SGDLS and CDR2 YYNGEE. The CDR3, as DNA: TGTGCCAGCAGTCGTTCATGGACAGGGGACGCTGAAGCTTTCTTT. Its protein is CASSRSWTGDAEAFF.

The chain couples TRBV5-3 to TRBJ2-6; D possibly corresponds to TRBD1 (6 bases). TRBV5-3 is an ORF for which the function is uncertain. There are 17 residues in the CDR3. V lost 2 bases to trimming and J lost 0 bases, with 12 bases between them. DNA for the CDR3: TGTGCCAGAAGCTTCCCAGGGGTTTACTCTGGGGCCAACGTCCTGACTTTC. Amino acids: CARSFPGVYSGANVLTF.

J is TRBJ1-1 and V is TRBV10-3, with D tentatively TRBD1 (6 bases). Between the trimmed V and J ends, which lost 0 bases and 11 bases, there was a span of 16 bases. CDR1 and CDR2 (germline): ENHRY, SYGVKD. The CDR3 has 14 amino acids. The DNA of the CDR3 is TGTGCCATCAGTGAGTCCGACAGGACCTCGGGGGCTTTCTTT. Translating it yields CAISESDRTSGAFF.

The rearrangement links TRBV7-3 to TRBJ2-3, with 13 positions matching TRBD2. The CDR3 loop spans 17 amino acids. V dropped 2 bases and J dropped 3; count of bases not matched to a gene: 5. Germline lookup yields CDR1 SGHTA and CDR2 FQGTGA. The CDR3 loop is CASSLGRLAGGTDTQYF. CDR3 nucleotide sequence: TGTGCCAGCAGCTTAGGCCGACTAGCGGGGGGAACAGATACGCAGTATTTT.